This TCR beta chain comes out of a study of T cell responses to AZD1222 COVID-19 vaccine. The V gene's germline CDR1 is SNHLY and CDR2 FYNNEI. V gave up 5 bases and J gave up 2 bases, with 10 bases separating them. The CDR3 is 13 residues long. Assay: immunoSEQ multiplex PCR; the TCRdb copy retains only in-frame clones and omits some. The sample has some 90,000 clones, 75% to 90% seen once. This TCR was sampled from an adult in good health. Sequenced material: peripheral blood, taken on day 0 of AZD1222 vaccination. The chain carries TRBV2 and TRBJ2-7; D unclear. In DNA form, the CDR3 reads TGTGCCAGCAGTCCTGACACTGCCTACGAGCAGTACTTC. The encoded protein is CASSPDTAYEQYF.